This paragraph reports one T cell receptor beta chain. Assay used: immunoSEQ multiplex PCR; TCRdb lists only in-frame clones, some missing. This sample has some 100,000 clones, with about 83% found just once. This entry belongs to a study of T cell responses to AZD1222 COVID-19 vaccine. This specimen consisted of peripheral blood, obtained on day 0 of AZD1222 vaccination. This TCR was sampled from an adult in good health.

The CDR3 region is CASSPRGQGKDTQYF. As DNA, the CDR3 is TGTGCCAGTAGTCCGCGGGGACAGGGGAAAGATACGCAGTATTTT. The chain employs TRBV19 and TRBJ2-3; 10 nucleotides agree with TRBD1. V was pared by 5 bases and J by 5 bases, with 7 bases of the junction left unmatched. The CDR3 loop spans 15 amino acids. Germline CDR1 is LNHDA and CDR2 is SQIVND (reference sequence).